Below, 24 T cell receptor beta chains from the same sample are listed, as sequenced in a study of molecular identifiers for immune sequencing clone quantification. TCRdb re-analysed the PCR reads in MiXCR, keeping a single row per CDR3 protein. Among some 580,000 distinct CDR3 sequences listed, about 25% were seen once. Sequencing input: naive CD8+ T cells from blood, with Jurkat cell RNA spiked in. Subset reported: FACS-sorted CD8+CD4-CCR7+CD45RA+ naive T cells. These receptors were collected from a human donor in good health. Some libraries in this study had Jurkat cell RNA spiked in.

This clonotype showed up just a few times. The chain combines TRBV20-1 with TRBJ2-1, with D possibly being TRBD2 (6 bases). Trimming took 0 bases from V and 2 from J, leaving 11 bases between them. Per germline, CDR1 DFQATT and CDR2 SNEGSKA (reference sequence). The CDR3 sequence is 15 residues long. The CDR3 DNA follows: TGCAGTGCTAGAGATTCCGGGAGTACCTACAATGAGCAGTTCTTC. Translated: CSARDSGSTYNEQFF.

This chain connects TRBV7-9 to TRBJ2-3; D possibly corresponds to TRBD2 (5 bases). Trimming stripped 1 base from V and 3 bases from J, with 11 bases between. The CDR3 consists of 15 residues. Germline loops: CDR1 SEHNR, CDR2 FQNEAQ (reference sequence). The CDR3 spells CASSLVLAPTDTQYF. The CDR3 DNA reads as TGTGCCAGCAGCTTAGTTCTAGCTCCAACAGATACGCAGTATTTT.

This clonotype was recorded many times. The rearrangement joins TRBV6-2 or TRBV6-3 to TRBJ1-5, with D unclear. Trimming cost V 6 bases and J 4 bases, with 1 base left between them. Germline V gene sequence: CDR1 MNHEY, CDR2 SVGEGT. This CDR3 has 10 amino acids. Here the CDR3 reads CASRNQPQHF. CDR3 coding DNA: TGTGCCAGCAGGAATCAGCCCCAGCATTTT.

A word on this clonotype: Just one base apart from a much larger clone, this may be a read error. J is TRBJ2-7 and V is TRBV27; the match to TRBD1 covers 8 bases. Germline lookup yields CDR1 MNHEY and CDR2 SMNVEV (reference sequence). J gave up 4 bases and V 11 bases, and 16 bases lay outside the gene matches. This CDR3 contains 15 residues. For the CDR3, the DNA is TGTGCCTGTAGTTTCGGTGCAGGGGGCTTGTACGAGCAGTACTTC. Amino acids: CACSFGAGGLYEQYF.

This clonotype has more than one count but fewer than ten. J is TRBJ1-5 and V is TRBV6-1; the D is unclear. V gave up 2 bases and J gave up 3 bases, with 8 bases separating them. Germline CDR1 and CDR2: MNHNS and SASEGT. The CDR3 consists of 14 residues. CDR3 sequence (DNA): TGTGCCAGCAGTGAATCCTTCTTCAATCAGCCCCAGCATTTT. This gives the protein CASSESFFNQPQHF.

This clonotype has ten or more counts. The chain links TRBV7-9 to TRBJ1-4, with D hard to call. From germline, CDR1 is SEHNR and CDR2 FQNEAQ (reference sequence). The CDR3 covers 11 residues. The V end was cut by 1 base, the J end by 7 bases, with 1 base between. In DNA form, the CDR3 reads TGTGCCAGCAGCTTAGTTGAAAAACTGTTTTTT. Translated: CASSLVEKLFF.

This clonotype was seen a handful of times. The conserved phenylalanine or tryptophan normally closing the CDR3 is absent here, so this likely arose from a read error. The V gene is TRBV19, the J gene TRBJ1-1; no clear D. From germline, CDR1 is LNHDA and CDR2 SQIVND (reference sequence). The CDR3 is 13 residues long. The V and J ends lost 3 bases and 0 bases respectively, with 5 bases between them. CDR3 sequence: CASSITVNTEAFS. In DNA form, the CDR3 reads TGTGCCAGTAGTATCACAGTGAACACTGAAGCTTTCTCT.

The chain uses TRBV3-1 and TRBJ1-4, with D perhaps matching TRBD1 (5 bases). CDR1 and CDR2 from the germline V gene are LGHDT and YNNKEL (reference sequence). The CDR3 extends over 18 amino acids. Trimming shortened V by 3 bases and J by 6 bases, and 23 bases separated the two germline ends. The CDR3: CASSQTGPGGARYEKLFF. The CDR3 bases are TGTGCCAGCAGCCAGACTGGACCCGGAGGGGCTCGGTATGAAAAACTGTTTTTT.

The J gene is TRBJ1-5, the V gene TRBV7-9; D is possibly TRBD1 (5 bases). CDR1 SEHNR and CDR2 FQNEAQ come from the germline V gene (reference sequence). The CDR3 covers 15 residues. V was cut by 5 bases and J by 0 bases, with 11 bases left in between. This CDR3 is CASSPMGGSNQPQHF. CDR3 DNA sequence: TGTGCCAGCAGCCCGATGGGGGGTAGCAATCAGCCCCAGCATTTT. The full variable domain, its missing parts supplied by reference TRBV7-9 and TRBJ1-5, is DTGVSQNPRHKITKRGQNVTFRCDPISEHNRLYWYRQTLGQGPEFLTYFQNEAQLEKSRLLSDRFSAERPKGSFSTLEIQRTEQGDSAMYLCASSPMGGSNQPQHFGDGTRLSIL.

This clonotype has more than one count but fewer than ten. The chain couples TRBV13 to TRBJ2-7; D possibly corresponds to TRBD2 (6 bases). Germline loops: CDR1 PRHDT, CDR2 FYEKMQ (reference sequence). This CDR3 has 14 residues. The V and J ends lost 3 bases and 2 bases respectively, with 11 bases between them. CDR3 DNA sequence: TGTGCCAGCAGCTTCCGGGACTGCCCCTACGAGCAGTACTTC. It specifies CASSFRDCPYEQYF. The complete variable domain, with remaining parts taken from reference TRBV13 and TRBJ2-7, reads AAGVIQSPRHLIKEKRETATLKCYPIPRHDTVYWYQQGPGQDPQFLISFYEKMQSDKGSIPDRFSAQQFSDYHSELNMSSLELGDSALYFCASSFRDCPYEQYFGPGTRLTVT.

The V gene is TRBV6-2 or TRBV6-3, the J gene TRBJ2-1; D gene unclear. This CDR3 spans 12 amino acids. V shed 6 bases and J shed 3 bases, with 6 bases lying between them. CDR1 is MNHEY and CDR2 is SVGEGT in the germline V gene. The CDR3 loop is CASRAVYNEQFF. CDR3 bases: TGTGCCAGCAGGGCTGTCTACAATGAGCAGTTCTTC.

This clonotype was counted a few times. The V gene is TRBV7-9, the J gene TRBJ2-5; D may be TRBD1 (6 bases). CDR3 length equals 14 residues. Looked up from germline, CDR1 is SEHNR and CDR2 is FQNEAQ (reference sequence). The V and J ends lost 5 bases and 1 base respectively, with 11 bases between them. The DNA for the CDR3 is TGTGCCAGCAGCCCTACAGGGTTCCAAGAGACCCAGTACTTC. This gives the protein CASSPTGFQETQYF.

This clonotype was recorded a few times. This chain connects TRBV16 to TRBJ1-1, with 12 nucleotides matching TRBD1. Trimming at V came to 1 base and at J to 1 base, leaving 4 bases not matched to a gene. This CDR3 spans 17 amino acids. The germline CDR1 and CDR2 sequences are KGHSY and FQNENV. The CDR3 sequence: CASSQWGTGGTNTEAFF. In DNA, the CDR3 is TGTGCCAGCAGCCAATGGGGGACAGGGGGCACGAACACTGAAGCTTTCTTT.

This rearrangement joins TRBV7-9 to TRBJ2-5, with TRBD1 matching over 7 bases. With V trimmed by 5 bases and J by 9 bases, 15 bases remained unmatched. CDR3 length equals 15 residues. Germline loops: CDR1 SEHNR, CDR2 FQNEAQ (reference sequence). CDR3 nucleotide sequence: TGTGCCAGCAGCCCCCCCGCAGGGGGTGTTGAGCCCCAGTACTTC. The encoded protein is CASSPPAGGVEPQYF.

Only a few counts were recorded for this clonotype. The chain recombines TRBV7-9 with TRBJ1-1; 7 bases are a match to TRBD1. Losses at the gene ends were 5 bases for V and 8 bases for J; bases not matched to a gene: 14. The CDR3 extends over 15 amino acids. In germline, CDR1 is SEHNR, CDR2 FQNEAQ (reference sequence). In DNA, the CDR3 is TGTGCCAGCAGCGGCCCCGGGACAGCACGAGGGGAAGCTTTCTTT. Its protein is CASSGPGTARGEAFF.

Worth noting for this clonotype: Given a much more abundant clone one base away, this may be a read error. The CDR3, as DNA: TGTGCCTGGAACCTAGCGGGAATCCAAGTGACCCAGTACTTC. Residues: CAWNLAGIQVTQYF. V usage is TRBV30 and J usage is TRBJ2-5; 9 bases fit TRBD2. Germline V CDR1 and CDR2: GTSNPN, SVGIG (reference sequence). This CDR3 is 14 amino acids long.

V gene TRBV12-3 or TRBV12-4 combines with J gene TRBJ2-7; 12 bases line up with TRBD2. The CDR3 length is 15 residues. Losses at the gene ends were 5 bases for V and 3 bases for J; bases not matched to a gene: 5. The CDR3 region is CASSPTSGGFYEQYF. As DNA, the CDR3 is TGTGCCAGCAGTCCAACTAGCGGGGGGTTCTACGAGCAGTACTTC.

The chain has TRBV20-1 and TRBJ1-1, with D perhaps matching TRBD1 (6 bases). This CDR3 region has 15 residues. V was shortened by 5 bases and J by 4 bases, with 20 bases between the two germline ends. The germline CDR1 and CDR2 sequences are DFQATT and SNEGSKA (reference sequence). The CDR3: CSAYGGGQIGTEAFF. DNA for the CDR3: TGCAGTGCTTACGGAGGGGGGCAGATCGGCACTGAAGCTTTCTTT.

The table lists this clonotype with a few counts. This chain connects TRBV19 to TRBJ1-5; D unclear. CDR1 is LNHDA and CDR2 is SQIVND in the germline V gene (reference sequence). The CDR3 sequence is 13 residues long. V was trimmed by 7 bases and J by 0 bases, leaving 7 bases between them. CDR3 region: CASTQYSNQPQHF. The CDR3 DNA sequence: TGTGCCAGTACCCAATATAGCAATCAGCCCCAGCATTTT.

This clonotype was detected only a few times. CDR3 amino acids: CASSEDRGWEQYF. Here the CDR3 DNA reads TGTGCCAGCAGCGAGGACAGGGGTTGGGAGCAGTACTTC. J is TRBJ2-7 and V is TRBV28; 9 bases are shared with TRBD1. Per the germline V gene, CDR1 is MDHEN and CDR2 is SYDVKM. With V trimmed by 6 bases and J by 7 bases, 7 bases remained unmatched. This CDR3 contains 13 residues.

The chain employs TRBV4-3 and TRBJ1-1; 8 bases are a match to TRBD1. This CDR3 is 16 amino acids long. The V gene's germline CDR1 is LGHNA and CDR2 YSLEER. J gave up 5 bases and V 0 bases, and 8 bases lay outside the gene matches. DNA for the CDR3: TGCGCCAGCAGCCAAGATCACGACAGGGGAAATACTGAAGCTTTCTTT. Protein sequence: CASSQDHDRGNTEAFF.

This clonotype was counted ten times or more. The chain employs TRBV29-1 and TRBJ2-3; D is undetermined. V lost 4 bases, J lost 11 bases, and 10 bases lay in between. Germline assignment: CDR1 SQVTM and CDR2 ANQGSEA. This CDR3 spans 10 amino acids. CDR3 DNA: TGCAGCGTTGTTAAGGGAATGCAGTATTTT. Protein product: CSVVKGMQYF.

This chain connects TRBV5-1 to TRBJ1-1, with 8 bases matching TRBD1. Germline V gene sequence: CDR1 SGHRS, CDR2 YFSETQ. The CDR3 runs 15 residues. V lost 4 bases to trimming and J lost 7 bases; unmatched junction nucleotides: 12. CDR3 sequence reads: CASSVGQGRSGEAFF. The CDR3 coding sequence is TGCGCCAGCAGCGTAGGACAGGGCCGGTCCGGTGAAGCTTTCTTT.

This clonotype was recorded at least ten times. The J gene is TRBJ2-2, the V gene TRBV19; 7 positions agree with TRBD2. The CDR3 sequence is 14 residues long. Germline CDR1 reads LNHDA; CDR2 reads SQIVND (reference sequence). The V gene end was trimmed by 3 bases and the J gene end by 7 bases; junction bases not matched to a gene: 5. In DNA form, the CDR3 reads TGTGCCAGTAGTATTTGGCGGGAGCTCGGGGAGCTGTTTTTT. Protein product: CASSIWRELGELFF. Filled out from reference TRBV19 and TRBJ2-2, the complete variable domain reads DGGITQSPKYLFRKEGQNVTLSCEQNLNHDAMYWYRQDPGQGLRLIYYSQIVNDFQKGDIAEGYSVSREKKESFPLTVTSAQKNPTAFYLCASSIWRELGELFFGEGSRLTVL.